Each of the 29 T cell receptor beta chains below was sequenced from the same sample in a study of identical twins. MiXCR, run by TCRdb on the 5' RACE reads, gives a single entry per CDR3 protein. The table includes about 210,000 distinct CDR3 sequences, around a tenth detected once. The sample comprised memory (CD45RO+) T cells sorted from blood. The receptors were gathered from a woman in her late teens or twenties in good health.

Comment on this clonotype: The CDR3 carries no conserved terminal phenylalanine or tryptophan, so it likely arises from a read error. The limits of the CDR3 on the DNA are not certain, so only TCRdb's listed CDR3 is given. The chain has TRBV6-1 and TRBJ2-7; TRBD1 is the table's D call, not checked against the DNA. A total of 11 residues make up the CDR3, ends included. Germline-derived CDR1 and CDR2 are MNHNS and SASEGT. The CDR3 reads CASVLGGQELL.

This clonotype was counted between two and nine times. The chain is built from TRBV15 and TRBJ2-1, with TRBD2 matching over 10 bases. The ends lost 2 bases at V and 5 bases at J; junction bases unmatched: 6. The germline V gene encodes CDR1 LNHNV and CDR2 YYDKDF (reference sequence). The CDR3 is 16 residues long. CDR3 nucleotide sequence: TGTGCCACCAGCAGACCTGGGACTAGCGAGGACAATGAGCAGTTCTTC. This encodes CATSRPGTSEDNEQFF. The variable domain in full, with the rest retrieved from reference TRBV15 and TRBJ2-1, is DAMVIQNPRYQVTQFGKPVTLSCSQTLNHNVMYWYQQKSSQAPKLLFHYYDKDFNNEADTPDNFQSRRPNTSFCFLDIRSPGLGDTAMYLCATSRPGTSEDNEQFFGPGTRLTVL.

The chain couples TRBV2 to TRBJ2-6, with a possible D match to TRBD2 (6 bases). Germline lookup yields CDR1 SNHLY and CDR2 FYNNEI. The CDR3 consists of 16 residues. With 4 bases removed from V and 0 bases from J, the gap between germline ends came to 10 bases. The CDR3 DNA reads as TGTGCCAGCAGTGTGGAGCGGGTCTCTGGGGCCAACGTCCTGACTTTC. Amino acid sequence: CASSVERVSGANVLTF.

The chain links TRBV6-5 to TRBJ1-2; 7 bases line up with TRBD1. The V segment lost 1 base and the J segment 4 bases; nucleotides outside the gene matches: 6. The germline gives CDR1 MNHEY, CDR2 SVGAGI. The CDR3 sequence is 15 residues long. CDR3 sequence (DNA): TGTGCCAGCAGTTACTGGCGAACAGGGGCCTATGGCTACACCTTC. This translates into CASSYWRTGAYGYTF.

This clonotype appeared a few times. V usage is TRBV7-9 and J usage is TRBJ1-5, with TRBD1 as a possible D gene (6 bases). V lost 5 bases to trimming and J lost 2 bases, with 19 bases between them. The CDR3 has 17 amino acids. Germline lookup yields CDR1 SEHNR and CDR2 FQNEAQ (reference sequence). The CDR3 sequence: CASSPAPGSGGNQPQHF. The CDR3 DNA reads as TGTGCCAGCAGCCCGGCCCCGGGGTCAGGGGGCAATCAGCCCCAGCATTTT.

The chain uses TRBV5-6 and TRBJ2-7; TRBD2 matches at 8 bases. Germline values: CDR1 SGHDT, CDR2 YYEEEE. V dropped 0 bases and J dropped 2; count of bases not matched to a gene: 7. The CDR3 has 16 amino acids. The CDR3 DNA follows: TGTGCCAGCAGCTTGGTAGTAGCGGGATTTACCTACGAGCAGTACTTC. Its protein is CASSLVVAGFTYEQYF.

This clonotype was observed at least ten times. The V gene is TRBV4-3, the J gene TRBJ2-7, with TRBD1 matching 9 bases. V shed 0 bases and J 7 bases; nucleotides not matched to a gene: 13. CDR1 LGHNA and CDR2 YSLEER come from the germline V gene. The CDR3 contains 17 residues. For the CDR3, the DNA is TGCGCCAGCAGCCAAGATAGGACCGGACAGGGGTTTGGGGAGCAGTACTTC. This gives the protein CASSQDRTGQGFGEQYF.

This clonotype came up many times. As DNA, the CDR3 is TGTGCCAGCAGCCAAGGAAATCTAGCGGGGGTTCCCTACGAGCAGTACTTC. The encoded protein is CASSQGNLAGVPYEQYF. The V and J genes are TRBV3-1 and TRBJ2-7; 10 positions match TRBD2. Unmatched junction bases numbered 8, after V lost 1 base and J lost 2 bases. Per germline, CDR1 LGHDT and CDR2 YNNKEL (reference sequence). CDR3 length: 17 residues.

The rearrangement uses TRBV12-3 or TRBV12-4 and TRBJ2-2, with a tentative D call TRBD1 (6 bases). The CDR3 covers 14 residues. V was cut by 8 bases and J by 2 bases, with 12 bases left in between. The CDR3 coding sequence is TGTGCCAGCGGGGGACACCAAAACACCGGGGAGCTGTTTTTT. As protein: CASGGHQNTGELFF.

This clonotype has at least ten counts. V is TRBV12-3 or TRBV12-4 and J is TRBJ1-2, with D possibly TRBD1 on 6 matching bases. V shed 6 bases and J shed 4 bases, with 15 bases lying between them. The CDR3 is made up of 14 amino acids. In nucleotides, the CDR3 is TGTGCCAGCAGCGCGGACAGCGGGTCCTATGGCTACACCTTC. Translating gives CASSADSGSYGYTF.

The rearrangement uses TRBV6-5 and TRBJ2-7, with 8 bases aligning to TRBD2. CDR1 is MNHEY, CDR2 SVGAGI, per germline. Unmatched junction bases numbered 8, after V lost 4 bases and J lost 0 bases. The CDR3 is 16 residues long. The CDR3 protein is CASSSPSGGSSYEQYF. The CDR3 nucleotides are TGTGCCAGCAGTTCCCCAAGCGGGGGAAGCTCCTACGAGCAGTACTTC.

This clonotype was observed many times. The chain has TRBV3-1 and TRBJ2-7; D unclear. Germline assignment: CDR1 LGHDT and CDR2 YNNKEL (reference sequence). The CDR3 runs 14 residues. Trimming stripped 3 bases from V and 1 base from J, with 10 bases between. CDR3 bases: TGTGCCAGCAGCCATTGGAATACTTCCTACGAGCAGTACTTC. Residues: CASSHWNTSYEQYF.

DNA of the CDR3: TGTGCCACCAGTGATTTGCTTGACTCAGATACGCAGTATTTT. Protein product: CATSDLLDSDTQYF. The chain uses TRBV24-1 and TRBJ2-3; D gene uncertain. This CDR3 is built from 14 residues. Looked up from germline, CDR1 is KGHDR and CDR2 is SFDVKD. Trimming pared 0 bases from V and 4 bases from J, leaving 7 bases between.

The chain employs TRBV10-3 and TRBJ2-3; no definite D call. This CDR3 is built from 11 residues. Germline loops: CDR1 ENHRY, CDR2 SYGVKD. With 4 bases removed from V and 3 bases from J, the gap between germline ends came to 2 bases. The CDR3 DNA is TGTGCCATCAGTGTTACAGATACGCAGTATTTT. Encoded protein: CAISVTDTQYF.

This clonotype has ten or more counts. The chain has TRBV14 and TRBJ2-1, with D perhaps matching TRBD2 (6 bases). Per the germline V gene, CDR1 is SGHDN and CDR2 is FVKESK. This CDR3 has 15 residues. The V end lost 1 base, the J end lost 0 bases, and 7 bases lay between the germline ends. The CDR3 coding sequence is TGTGCCAGCAGCCAAGGACTAGTCTCCTACAATGAGCAGTTCTTC. Translated: CASSQGLVSYNEQFF. Filled out from reference TRBV14 and TRBJ2-1, the complete variable domain reads EAGVTQFPSHSVIEKGQTVTLRCDPISGHDNLYWYRRVMGKEIKFLLHFVKESKQDESGMPNNRFLAERTGGTYSTLKVQPAELEDSGVYFCASSQGLVSYNEQFFGPGTRLTVL.

V and J are TRBV7-9 and TRBJ2-7; possibly TRBD1 for D (6 bases). Germline CDR1 SEHNR, CDR2 FQNEAQ (reference sequence). Trimming removed 10 bases from V and 0 bases from J, with 13 bases in between. The CDR3 extends over 13 amino acids. The CDR3 is CATRGAFSYEQYF. The DNA of the CDR3 is TGTGCCACCAGGGGAGCATTCTCCTACGAGCAGTACTTC.

This clonotype was observed a few times. The CDR3 DNA follows: TGCAGTGCTAAGAGGGAAGAGACCCAGTACTTC. This translates into CSAKREETQYF. The chain carries TRBV20-1 and TRBJ2-5, with a possible D match to TRBD2 (5 bases). Germline lookup yields CDR1 DFQATT and CDR2 SNEGSKA (reference sequence). V was shortened by 4 bases and J by 3 bases, with 6 bases between the two germline ends. CDR3 length equals 11 residues.

This clonotype was detected a few times. This rearrangement joins TRBV10-3 to TRBJ2-7; 7 nucleotides match TRBD2. Germline V gene data show CDR1 as ENHRY and CDR2 as SYGVKD. The CDR3 spans 15 residues. The V segment lost 0 bases and the J segment 3 bases; nucleotides outside the gene matches: 5. CDR3 amino acids: CAISESLATIYEQYF. The DNA for the CDR3 is TGTGCCATCAGTGAGTCACTAGCGACCATCTACGAGCAGTACTTC.

V usage is TRBV20-1 and J usage is TRBJ2-1; unclear D gene. Trimming removed 3 bases at V and 0 bases at J, with 9 bases between. CDR1 and CDR2 (germline): DFQATT, SNEGSKA (reference sequence). CDR3 length equals 14 residues. The CDR3 is CSARRMASYNEQFF. Written as DNA, the CDR3 is TGCAGTGCTAGGAGGATGGCCTCCTACAATGAGCAGTTCTTC.

V gene TRBV5-1 combines with J gene TRBJ2-7; D is uncertain. Trimming took off 5 bases at V and 0 bases at J, with 6 bases between the two ends. This CDR3 spans 12 amino acids. The germline gives CDR1 SGHRS, CDR2 YFSETQ. CDR3 loop: CASSSFSYEQYF. The CDR3, as DNA: TGCGCCAGCAGTTCCTTCTCCTACGAGCAGTACTTC. The full variable domain, its missing parts supplied by reference TRBV5-1 and TRBJ2-7, is KAGVTQTPRYLIKTRGQQVTLSCSPISGHRSVSWYQQTPGQGLQFLFEYFSETQRNKGNFPGRFSGRQFSNSRSEMNVSTLELGDSALYLCASSSFSYEQYFGPGTRLTVT.

This chain connects TRBV5-6 to TRBJ2-1, with 9 bases identical to TRBD2. V lost 0 bases, J lost 15 bases, and 13 bases stayed unmatched. CDR1 is SGHDT, CDR2 YYEEEE, per germline. This CDR3 is 15 amino acids long. The CDR3 protein is CASSLVSWREGPWFF. CDR3 DNA sequence: TGTGCCAGCAGCTTGGTTTCTTGGCGGGAGGGCCCCTGGTTCTTC.

This clonotype occurred many times. This sequence joins TRBV4-3 and TRBJ2-5; 10 bases fit TRBD1. This CDR3 has 16 residues. With V trimmed by 0 bases and J by 4 bases, 5 bases remained unmatched. Germline lookup yields CDR1 LGHNA and CDR2 YSLEER. This CDR3 is CASSQDHGTGVETQYF. The CDR3 region has the DNA TGCGCCAGCAGCCAAGATCACGGGACAGGGGTAGAGACCCAGTACTTC.

This chain links TRBV2 with TRBJ2-7; D gene unclear. Per the germline V gene, CDR1 is SNHLY and CDR2 is FYNNEI. The germline V and J ends were trimmed by 1 base and 1 base, with 5 bases remaining between them. The CDR3 runs 13 residues. The CDR3: CASSEGNSYEQYF. The CDR3, as DNA: TGTGCCAGCAGTGAAGGGAATTCCTACGAGCAGTACTTC.

Only a few counts were recorded for this clonotype. This chain connects TRBV6-1 to TRBJ1-4; D is undetermined. Germline V gene sequence: CDR1 MNHNS, CDR2 SASEGT. The CDR3 is 11 amino acids. V lost 10 bases, J lost 5 bases, and 8 bases lay in between. CDR3 protein: CATQRNEKLFF. The CDR3 bases are TGTGCCACACAGCGAAATGAAAAACTGTTTTTT.

The table lists this clonotype with a few counts. The chain carries TRBV7-2 and TRBJ2-1, with no clear D. Germline CDR1 reads SGHTA; CDR2 reads FQGNSA. The CDR3 covers 15 residues. Trimming took 4 bases from V and 4 from J, leaving 14 bases between them. In nucleotides, the CDR3 is TGTGCCAGCAGCTCATGGACGGCGGTTTACAATGAGCAGTTCTTC. Amino acids: CASSSWTAVYNEQFF.

A note on this clonotype: This could be a read error, since a much larger clone is one nucleotide away. This chain connects TRBV4-2 to TRBJ2-5, with TRBD2 identical over 8 bases. The germline V gene has CDR1 LGHNA and CDR2 YNFKEQ. The CDR3 is 14 residues long. The trim removed 1 base at V and 5 bases at J, leaving 3 bases unmatched. CDR3 sequence reads: CASSQGASGETQYF. The CDR3 DNA is TGTGCCAGCAGCCAAGGGGCTAGCGGGGAGACCCAGTACTTC.

The chain combines TRBV20-1 with TRBJ1-6; unclear D gene. V dropped 3 bases and J dropped 4 bases, with 10 bases sitting between them. The CDR3 length is 14 residues. CDR1 and CDR2 (germline): DFQATT, SNEGSKA (reference sequence). The CDR3 protein is CSASFTLYNSPLHF. The DNA for the CDR3 is TGCAGTGCTAGCTTCACCTTGTATAATTCACCCCTCCACTTT.

In its sample, this clonotype was seen many times. This chain joins TRBV5-1 and TRBJ1-3; TRBD1 is a possible D gene (5 bases). CDR1 is SGHRS, CDR2 YFSETQ, per germline. CDR3 length: 16 amino acids. The germline V and J ends were trimmed by 4 bases and 4 bases, with 18 bases remaining between them. CDR3 protein: CASSMGTAARGNTIYF. Here the CDR3 DNA reads TGCGCCAGCAGCATGGGGACCGCCGCTCGGGGAAACACCATATATTTT. The complete variable domain, with remaining parts taken from reference TRBV5-1 and TRBJ1-3, reads KAGVTQTPRYLIKTRGQQVTLSCSPISGHRSVSWYQQTPGQGLQFLFEYFSETQRNKGNFPGRFSGRQFSNSRSEMNVSTLELGDSALYLCASSMGTAARGNTIYFGEGSWLTVV.

The chain uses TRBV7-9 and TRBJ2-1; the match to TRBD1 covers 7 bases. This CDR3 contains 14 residues. Germline CDR1 and CDR2: SEHNR and FQNEAQ (reference sequence). After removal of 7 bases from V and 3 bases from J, the junction contained 6 bases not matched to a gene. The CDR3 sequence: CASKRQGDYNEQFF. CDR3 in DNA: TGTGCCAGCAAACGACAGGGAGACTACAATGAGCAGTTCTTC.